Below are 27 T cell receptor beta chains sequenced from a single sample in a study of control samples from healthy donors and cancer patients. Clones were read by immunoSEQ multiplex PCR, and TCRdb kept only the in-frame ones, dropping some. The sample consists of more than 140,000 clones, less than 95% of them appearing once. The material sequenced was blood. These receptors all come from a man aged 18 to 30 in good health.

The chain carries TRBV7-2 and TRBJ2-7; D gene uncertain. CDR1 is SGHTA, CDR2 FQGNSA, per germline. Trimming pared 2 bases from V and 0 bases from J, leaving 2 bases between. The CDR3 totals 12 residues. The CDR3 DNA reads TGTGCCAGCAGCTTAAACTCCTACGAGCAGTACTTC. The encoded protein is CASSLNSYEQYF.

The V gene is TRBV5-6, the J gene TRBJ1-2; weak D call: TRBD1 (5 bases). CDR1 and CDR2 (germline): SGHDT, YYEEEE. CDR3 length: 13 residues. V gave up 1 base and J gave up 1 base, with 5 bases separating them. Written as DNA, the CDR3 is TGTGCCAGCAGCTTGCAGGGTAACTATGGCTACACCTTC. Translation gives CASSLQGNYGYTF.

This clone was counted between two and nine times. The chain couples TRBV19 to TRBJ2-2; weak D call: TRBD1 (6 bases). Germline CDR1 reads LNHDA; CDR2 reads SQIVND (reference sequence). The CDR3 contains 14 residues. The germline V and J ends were trimmed by 6 bases and 1 base, with 9 bases remaining between them. CDR3 nucleotides: TGTGCCAGTAGCCAGGACAGGAACACCGGGGAGCTGTTTTTT. This sequence encodes CASSQDRNTGELFF.

The rearrangement joins TRBV5-1 to TRBJ1-2; maybe TRBD1 (6 bases). Per germline, CDR1 SGHRS and CDR2 YFSETQ. There are 14 residues in the CDR3. Trimming cost V 3 bases and J 5 bases, with 14 bases left between them. CDR3 loop: CASSSPGAAYGYTF. CDR3 in DNA: TGCGCCAGCAGCTCTCCGGGGGCCGCTTATGGCTACACCTTC.

The V gene is TRBV19, the J gene TRBJ2-4; D may match TRBD1 or TRBD2 (5 bases each). Trimming removed 8 bases at V and 5 bases at J, with 13 bases between. This CDR3 comprises 13 residues. The germline V gene has CDR1 LNHDA and CDR2 SQIVND (reference sequence). The CDR3 DNA reads as TGTGCCAGTTGCTTAAGGGGAGAAAACATTCAGTACTTC. Its translation: CASCLRGENIQYF.

V is TRBV19 and J is TRBJ1-2, with TRBD1 as a possible D gene (5 bases). There are 14 residues in the CDR3. CDR1 is LNHDA, CDR2 SQIVND, per germline (reference sequence). V was cut by 7 bases and J by 2 bases, with 14 bases left in between. CDR3 residues: CASTWMTANYGYTF. The CDR3 DNA sequence: TGTGCCAGTACCTGGATGACAGCCAACTATGGCTACACCTTC.

The chain carries TRBV20-1 and TRBJ1-1; D not certain. Trimming cost V 7 bases and J 0 bases, with 6 bases left between them. CDR3 length: 11 residues. The germline CDR1 and CDR2 sequences are DFQATT and SNEGSKA (reference sequence). The CDR3 here is CSVSVNTEAFF. The CDR3 DNA is TGCAGTGTTAGCGTGAACACTGAAGCTTTCTTT.

The rearrangement uses TRBV20-1 and TRBJ1-1; no reliable D call. Trimming cost V 3 bases and J 4 bases, with 6 bases left between them. This CDR3 comprises 11 residues. Germline CDR1 DFQATT, CDR2 SNEGSKA (reference sequence). As DNA, the CDR3 is TGCAGTGCTAGGCAATTCACTGAAGCTTTCTTT. Its translation: CSARQFTEAFF.

CDR3 amino acids: CASSQEVGQGDQPQHF. In DNA form, the CDR3 reads TGCGCCAGCAGCCAAGAGGTGGGACAGGGGGATCAGCCCCAGCATTTT. The chain recombines TRBV4-3 with TRBJ1-5; 11 bases align to TRBD1. The junction had 3 bases not matched to a gene; V was cut back by 0 bases and J by 5 bases. The CDR3 extends over 16 amino acids. In germline, CDR1 is LGHNA, CDR2 YSLEER.

The rearrangement uses TRBV12-3 or TRBV12-4 and TRBJ1-5, with D possibly TRBD1 on 6 matching bases. The CDR3 sequence is 13 residues long. The ends were cut back, 6 bases at V and 7 bases at J, with 13 bases in the middle. CDR3 sequence (DNA): TGTGCCAGCAGCCGACAGGTTGGGCAGCCCCAGCATTTT. Translation gives CASSRQVGQPQHF.

The chain links TRBV7-9 to TRBJ2-4, with 9 bases that match TRBD1. The V gene end was trimmed by 5 bases and the J gene end by 0 bases; junction bases not matched to a gene: 5. Germline CDR1 SEHNR, CDR2 FQNEAQ (reference sequence). This CDR3 has 16 residues. CDR3 loop: CASSPTGGEAKNIQYF. Here the CDR3 DNA reads TGTGCCAGCAGCCCGACAGGGGGAGAAGCCAAAAACATTCAGTACTTC. Filled out from reference TRBV7-9 and TRBJ2-4, the complete variable domain reads DTGVSQNPRHKITKRGQNVTFRCDPISEHNRLYWYRQTLGQGPEFLTYFQNEAQLEKSRLLSDRFSAERPKGSFSTLEIQRTEQGDSAMYLCASSPTGGEAKNIQYFGAGTRLSVL.

As regards this clone: Additional DNA sequences in this sample encode the identical CDR3. J is TRBJ1-2 and V is TRBV5-1; weak D call: TRBD1 (5 bases). This CDR3 region has 13 residues. Trimming took off 4 bases at V and 8 bases at J, with 15 bases between the two ends. The germline V gene has CDR1 SGHRS and CDR2 YFSETQ. For the CDR3, the DNA is TGCGCCAGCAGCCAAGGGCAGGGCGGAGGCTACACCTTC. It yields the protein CASSQGQGGGYTF. Full variable domain (rest looked up from reference TRBV5-1 and TRBJ1-2): KAGVTQTPRYLIKTRGQQVTLSCSPISGHRSVSWYQQTPGQGLQFLFEYFSETQRNKGNFPGRFSGRQFSNSRSEMNVSTLELGDSALYLCASSQGQGGGYTFGSGTRLTVV.

The rearrangement uses TRBV6-5 and TRBJ2-2; 7 nucleotides align to TRBD1. Germline V lookup: CDR1 MNHEY, CDR2 SVGAGI. The ends lost 8 bases at V and 4 bases at J; junction bases unmatched: 7. The CDR3 contains 14 residues. CDR3 in DNA: TGTGCCAGCCGTCCGGGACAGAGCACCGGGGAGCTGTTTTTT. Residues: CASRPGQSTGELFF.

The chain has TRBV9 and TRBJ2-7; 9 bases are a match to TRBD1. Trimming at V came to 3 bases and at J to 5 bases, leaving 3 bases not matched to a gene. The CDR3 runs 13 residues. Germline assignment: CDR1 SGDLS and CDR2 YYNGEE. The CDR3 DNA sequence: TGTGCCAGCAGCGACAGGGGGCTCAACGAGCAGTACTTC. Amino acids: CASSDRGLNEQYF.

The rearrangement uses TRBV18 and TRBJ2-1, with 15 bases matching TRBD2. There are 18 residues in the CDR3. The V gene's germline CDR1 is KGHSH and CDR2 LQKENI. Trimming cost V 8 bases and J 7 bases; bases outside gene matches: 15. The CDR3 reads CASLSPGAGLAGGNEQFF. In DNA, the CDR3 is TGTGCCAGCCTGAGCCCCGGAGCCGGACTAGCGGGGGGGAATGAGCAGTTCTTC.

The V gene is TRBV5-1, the J gene TRBJ1-1; D might be TRBD1 (6 bases). This CDR3 contains 13 residues. Germline V lookup: CDR1 SGHRS, CDR2 YFSETQ. Trimming stripped 5 bases from V and 1 base from J, with 9 bases between. The CDR3 region has the DNA TGCGCCAGCAGTCACAGGGAGAACACTGAAGCTTTCTTT. This encodes CASSHRENTEAFF.

This CDR3 is CAWDQGRGYEQYF. The CDR3 DNA is TGTGCCTGGGACCAGGGAAGAGGCTACGAGCAGTACTTC. The gene calls are TRBV30 and TRBJ2-7, with D maybe TRBD1 (5 bases). Trimming cost V 5 bases and J 3 bases, with 14 bases left between them. CDR1 is GTSNPN and CDR2 is SVGIG in the germline V gene (reference sequence). This CDR3 is built from 13 residues.

The chain recombines TRBV21-1 with TRBJ1-5. TRBV21-1 is described as a pseudogene. The CDR3 length is 17 residues. The CDR3 is CASSKRGDTSYNQPQHF. CDR3 nucleotide sequence: TGTGCCAGCAGCAAAAGGGGGGATACAAGTTACAATCAGCCCCAGCATTTT.

The genes are TRBV28 and TRBJ2-3; maybe TRBD1 (6 bases). The CDR3 is 12 amino acids. The germline V gene has CDR1 MDHEN and CDR2 SYDVKM. V was cut by 5 bases and J by 10 bases, with 13 bases left in between. The CDR3 coding sequence is TGTGCCAGCAGTACCCGACAGGATCCGCAGTATTTT. Its translation: CASSTRQDPQYF.

This clone was observed a few times. The chain carries TRBV2 and TRBJ1-2, with TRBD1 matching over 8 bases. The CDR3 consists of 15 residues. Germline CDR1 and CDR2: SNHLY and FYNNEI. V dropped 4 bases and J dropped 1; count of bases not matched to a gene: 5. The CDR3, as DNA: TGTGCCAGCAGTGTCCCACAGGGGGATAACTATGGCTACACCTTC. Protein sequence: CASSVPQGDNYGYTF.

V usage is TRBV7-8 and J usage is TRBJ2-3; D not certain. Germline V gene lookup returns CDR1 SGHVS and CDR2 FQNEAQ. V was shortened by 2 bases and J by 0 bases, with 6 bases between the two germline ends. This CDR3 is built from 14 residues. CDR3 nucleotides: TGTGCCAGCAGCTTACTTACTAGCACAGATACGCAGTATTTT. It yields the protein CASSLLTSTDTQYF.

A few counts support this clone. The chain recombines TRBV4-3 with TRBJ1-1; TRBD1 is a possible D gene (5 bases). This CDR3 comprises 14 residues. The germline V and J ends were trimmed by 0 bases and 10 bases, with 15 bases remaining between them. CDR1 LGHNA and CDR2 YSLEER come from the germline V gene. The CDR3 sequence: CASSQDSSRAGAFF. CDR3 sequence (DNA): TGCGCCAGCAGCCAAGATTCATCCAGGGCTGGAGCTTTCTTT.

The rearrangement uses TRBV27 and TRBJ2-3; no firm D call. Germline V gene sequence: CDR1 MNHEY, CDR2 SMNVEV (reference sequence). Deletions cut 1 base from V and 2 bases from J, with 4 bases between. This CDR3 is 13 amino acids long. Here the CDR3 DNA reads TGTGCCAGCAGTTTATGGTCCACAGATACGCAGTATTTT. Its translation is CASSLWSTDTQYF.

The V call is TRBV19, the J call TRBJ2-3, with 9 positions matching TRBD1. The CDR3 totals 15 residues. In germline, CDR1 is LNHDA, CDR2 SQIVND (reference sequence). V trimming: 10 bases; J trimming: 2 bases; junction bases outside the gene matches: 10. The CDR3 sequence is CATRPGQGYTDTQYF. CDR3 in DNA: TGTGCCACGAGGCCGGGACAGGGTTACACAGATACGCAGTATTTT.

This clone was seen a handful of times. The rearrangement uses TRBV30 and TRBJ1-6; TRBD1 matches at 10 bases. The germline CDR1 and CDR2 sequences are GTSNPN and SVGIG (reference sequence). The CDR3 consists of 14 residues. After removal of 1 base from V and 7 bases from J, the junction contained 1 base not matched to a gene. CDR3 nucleotides: TGTGCCTGGAGTGAGGGACAGGGGAATTCACCCCTCCACTTT. Its translation: CAWSEGQGNSPLHF.

V is TRBV7-2 and J is TRBJ1-5; weak D call: TRBD1 (6 bases). V was cut by 3 bases and J by 0 bases, with 12 bases left in between. Germline V lookup: CDR1 SGHTA, CDR2 FQGNSA. The CDR3 is made up of 16 amino acids. CDR3 loop: CASSLGWGHSNQPQHF. The CDR3 nucleotides are TGTGCCAGCAGCTTGGGGTGGGGGCATAGCAATCAGCCCCAGCATTTT.

This clone was counted a single time. The rearrangement joins TRBV7-9 to TRBJ1-1, with D possibly TRBD1 on 5 matching bases. V lost 5 bases and J 5 bases, leaving 27 bases between the germline ends. The germline V gene encodes CDR1 SEHNR and CDR2 FQNEAQ (reference sequence). The CDR3 loop spans 18 amino acids. CDR3 nucleotide sequence: TGTGCCAGCAGCCTGACCCCCGGGGGGAAGCATGGAGGTACTGAAGCTTTCTTT. Translating it yields CASSLTPGGKHGGTEAFF.